The 18 T cell receptor beta chains below were found in one sample sequenced in a study of post-analysis software for immune sequencing data. Study-level points and caveats: Elevated frequency relative to controls characterized roughly 5 TRBV segments in patients, TRBV5-6, TRBV5-1 and TRBV20-1 among them.

Their recognized antigens are unknown. TCR beta cDNA libraries had unique molecular identifiers. MiXCR, run by TCRdb on the PCR reads, gives a single entry per CDR3 protein. The sample holds about 190,000 distinct CDR3 sequences, 29% seen once. Sequenced: blood. These receptor sequences come from a girl aged 2-17 years with multiple sclerosis.

As for this clonotype: A much larger clone lies a single base off, so this may be a read error. This chain links TRBV6-2 or TRBV6-3 with TRBJ2-4; 13 positions agree with TRBD2. Germline V gene sequence: CDR1 MNHEY, CDR2 SVGEGT. The CDR3 spans 20 residues. V trimming: 3 bases; J trimming: 1 base; junction bases outside the gene matches: 12. In nucleotides, the CDR3 is TGTGCCAGCAGTTATCTGGGACTAGCGGGATGGGGGAGTGCCAAAAACATTCAGTACTTC. This sequence encodes CASSYLGLAGWGSAKNIQYF.

There are a few counts of this clonotype. The chain carries TRBV5-1 and TRBJ1-4, with 8 bases aligning to TRBD1. The CDR3 sequence is 14 residues long. Germline V CDR1 and CDR2: SGHRS, YFSETQ. V gave up 6 bases and J gave up 2 bases; unmatched junction bases: 3. The CDR3 protein is CASTRQGTNEKLFF. The CDR3 DNA sequence: TGCGCCAGCACCAGACAGGGGACTAATGAAAAACTGTTTTTT.

Only a few counts were recorded for this clonotype. J is TRBJ2-4 and V is TRBV20-1; D is perhaps TRBD1 (5 bases). This CDR3 spans 14 amino acids. Germline assignment: CDR1 DFQATT and CDR2 SNEGSKA (reference sequence). V was trimmed by 7 bases and J by 1 base, leaving 14 bases between them. CDR3 amino acids: CSVSQGLAKNIQYF. CDR3 in DNA: TGCAGTGTCAGTCAGGGATTGGCCAAAAACATTCAGTACTTC.

This clonotype was picked up many times. This chain uses TRBV5-1 with TRBJ2-5; D might be TRBD1 (5 bases). Germline lookup yields CDR1 SGHRS and CDR2 YFSETQ. Trimming took 0 bases from V and 5 from J, leaving 14 bases between them. The CDR3 totals 15 residues. CDR3 protein: CASSLAGRVVETQYF. Written as DNA, the CDR3 is TGCGCCAGCAGCTTGGCTGGCAGGGTCGTCGAGACCCAGTACTTC.

Comments on this clonotype: The junction departs from germline at one end; a sequencing error may be responsible. V gene TRBV12-3 or TRBV12-4 combines with J gene TRBJ2-1; possible D gene TRBD2, 6 bases. The length of the CDR3 is 14 residues. CDR3 protein: CASRGLAPYNEQFF. The CDR3 DNA sequence: TGTGCCAGCAGGGGACTGGCCCCCTACAATGAGCAGTTTTTC.

This chain links TRBV20-1 with TRBJ2-1; TRBD2 matches 8 bases. Germline loops: CDR1 DFQATT, CDR2 SNEGSKA (reference sequence). The CDR3 length is 12 residues. With V trimmed by 5 bases and J by 10 bases, 7 bases remained unmatched. DNA of the CDR3: TGCAGTGCTTCCGGGACTAGTTACGAGCAGTTCTTC. Its translation: CSASGTSYEQFF.

A remark on this clonotype: It may be a read error: a sequence one base away is much more abundant. The chain employs TRBV5-1 and TRBJ1-2; D unresolved. The CDR3 is 15 residues long. The V gene's germline CDR1 is SGHRS and CDR2 YFSETQ. Trimming pared 0 bases from V and 4 bases from J, leaving 13 bases between. The CDR3 spells CASSLVRGILYGYTF. The DNA of the CDR3 is TGCGCCAGCAGCTTGGTACGGGGAATTCTCTATGGCTACACCTTC.

The chain links TRBV14 to TRBJ2-3; TRBD1 is a possible D gene (5 bases). Germline V CDR1 and CDR2: SGHDN, FVKESK. Trimming shortened V by 1 base and J by 4 bases, and 12 bases separated the two germline ends. The CDR3 contains 15 residues. CDR3 DNA sequence: TGTGCCAGCAGCCAAGCAAAGGGGTGGTCAGATACGCAGTATTTT. Protein product: CASSQAKGWSDTQYF. The full variable domain, rest sourced from reference TRBV14 and TRBJ2-3, is EAGVTQFPSHSVIEKGQTVTLRCDPISGHDNLYWYRRVMGKEIKFLLHFVKESKQDESGMPNNRFLAERTGGTYSTLKVQPAELEDSGVYFCASSQAKGWSDTQYFGPGTRLTVL.

This clonotype was seen at least ten times. The chain has TRBV7-7 and TRBJ2-5; a possible D gene is TRBD2 (6 bases). Looked up from germline, CDR1 is SSHAT and CDR2 is FNYEAQ (reference sequence). CDR3 size: 12 residues. V lost 4 bases, J lost 11 bases, and 14 bases lay in between. CDR3 region: CASSSYSGEQYF. The CDR3 DNA is TGTGCCAGCAGCTCCTACTCGGGGGAGCAGTACTTC.

For this clonotype: A much more abundant neighbour one base away suggests this may be a read error. The J gene is TRBJ2-7, the V gene TRBV7-2; no clear D. The CDR3 is 14 amino acids. Per the germline V gene, CDR1 is SGHTA and CDR2 is FQGNSA. V lost 1 base, J lost 7 bases, and 14 bases lay in between. The CDR3 bases are TGTGCCAGCAGCTTAGATGGGCCCGTGGATGAGCAGTACTTC. Translation gives CASSLDGPVDEQYF.

The CDR3 sequence is CSARTSGGFYEQYF. In nucleotides, the CDR3 is TGCAGTGCTAGAACGAGCGGGGGGTTCTACGAGCAGTACTTC. The genes are TRBV20-1 and TRBJ2-4, with 9 bases matching TRBD2. The J call may not be correct, given that the DNA end is closer to TRBJ2-7. CDR1 and CDR2 (germline): DFQATT, SNEGSKA (reference sequence). The CDR3 covers 14 residues.

This clonotype was seen a few times. This may be a read error: a much more frequent sequence differs by one nucleotide. The chain carries TRBV6-5 and TRBJ1-5, with 8 bases lining up with TRBD1. CDR1 MNHEY and CDR2 SVGAGI come from the germline V gene. The CDR3 loop spans 15 amino acids. The V segment lost 0 bases and the J segment 9 bases; nucleotides outside the gene matches: 7. The CDR3 nucleotides are TGTGCCAGCAGTTACTCGGACAGGGTGGGTCGGCCCCAGCATTTT. This sequence encodes CASSYSDRVGRPQHF.

This clonotype was recorded at least ten times. The V gene is TRBV7-2, the J gene TRBJ2-3; D remains ambiguous. The CDR3 has 12 residues. V gave up 7 bases and J gave up 4 bases, with 9 bases separating them. In germline, CDR1 is SGHTA, CDR2 FQGNSA. Written as DNA, the CDR3 is TGTGCCAGCACAAGCAGGTCAGATACGCAGTATTTT. Translation: CASTSRSDTQYF.

This clonotype has a count of ten or more. The chain is built from TRBV29-1 and TRBJ2-1; D assignment may be TRBD1 or TRBD2 (5 bases each). This CDR3 is built from 13 residues. V shed 6 bases and J shed 5 bases, with 14 bases lying between them. The germline V gene encodes CDR1 SQVTM and CDR2 ANQGSEA. CDR3 sequence reads: CSVRRDGNNEQFF. CDR3 nucleotide sequence: TGCAGCGTGCGTCGGGACGGTAACAATGAGCAGTTCTTC.

Comments on this clonotype: This likely comes from a read error, as the CDR3 has no conserved phenylalanine or tryptophan at its end. The chain uses TRBV5-5 and TRBJ2-1; 7 nucleotides agree with TRBD1. The germline V gene encodes CDR1 SGHKS and CDR2 YYEKEE (reference sequence). The CDR3 contains 17 residues. Trimming took 2 bases from V and 2 from J; bases not matched to a gene: 10. The CDR3 loop reads CASSFKGSDRPYNEQFS. CDR3 DNA: TGTGCCAGCAGCTTTAAGGGTTCGGACAGGCCCTACAATGAGCAGTTCTCC.

This chain uses TRBV5-1 with TRBJ1-1; 8 nucleotides align to TRBD1. V shed 4 bases, J shed 0 bases, and the junction held 8 bases outside the gene matches. Looked up from germline, CDR1 is SGHRS and CDR2 is YFSETQ. CDR3 length equals 16 residues. CDR3 in amino acids: CASSHGGQVLNTEAFF. The DNA for the CDR3 is TGCGCCAGCAGCCACGGGGGACAGGTCCTGAACACTGAAGCTTTCTTT.

The chain joins TRBV4-1 to TRBJ1-5; no firm D call. This CDR3 region has 15 residues. Germline V gives CDR1 MGHRA, CDR2 YSYEKL. Trimming shortened V by 1 base and J by 3 bases, and 10 bases separated the two germline ends. In DNA, the CDR3 is TGCGCCAGCAGCCAAGCGGGGAATAACAATCAGCCCCAGCATTTT. This gives the protein CASSQAGNNNQPQHF.

The count of this clonotype is one. A single base separates this from a much larger clone, so it may be a read error. The rearrangement uses TRBV29-1 and TRBJ2-1; no definite D call. The germline gives CDR1 SQVTM, CDR2 ANQGSEA. This CDR3 is built from 9 residues. The CDR3 spells CSAGYEQLF. The CDR3 DNA is TGCAGCGCGGGCTATGAGCAGTTATTC.